The T cell receptor beta chain under discussion was sequenced for a study of blood T cell repertoires in COVID-19. Study summary: The samples span acute and convalescent COVID-19 from the United States, Italy and Spain. Nucleic acid was either cDNA or gDNA, and it came from T cells, B-cell-depleted T cells, or PBMCs.

Seattle participants joined during active infection and were tracked over time. In the original workflow: Scientists estimated how many nucleated cells there were by amplifying reference gene primers. Sequencing was performed with immunoSEQ multiplex PCR; in TCRdb, only in-frame clones are kept and a portion is missing. V and J calls and clone size are copied from that table; D and trimming were computed from the DNA. The repertoire holds around 120,000 clones, with roughly 89% as singletons. This CDR3 has 13 residues. V was pared by 3 bases and J by 8 bases, with 10 bases between. The germline V gene encodes CDR1 KGHDR and CDR2 SFDVKD.

Sequencing used peripheral blood. The chain joins TRBV24-1 to TRBJ2-1; TRBD2 might be the D (6 bases). The clonotype originates from a woman in her sixties with COVID-19, enrolled during active disease. The CDR3 region has the DNA TGTGCCACCAGTGATCGGGGGACGGATGAGCAGTTCTTC. It codes for CATSDRGTDEQFF.